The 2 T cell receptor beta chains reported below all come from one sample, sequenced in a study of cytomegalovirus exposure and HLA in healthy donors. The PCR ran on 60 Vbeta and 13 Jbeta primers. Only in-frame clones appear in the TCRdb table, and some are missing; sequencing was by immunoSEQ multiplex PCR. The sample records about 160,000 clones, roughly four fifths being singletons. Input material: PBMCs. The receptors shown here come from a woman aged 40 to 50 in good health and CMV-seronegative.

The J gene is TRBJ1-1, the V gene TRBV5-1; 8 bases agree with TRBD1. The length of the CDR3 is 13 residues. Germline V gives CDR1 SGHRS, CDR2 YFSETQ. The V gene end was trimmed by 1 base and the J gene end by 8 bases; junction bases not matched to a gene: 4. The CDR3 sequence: CASSLWTGREAFF. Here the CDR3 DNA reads TGCGCCAGCAGCTTGTGGACAGGGAGAGAAGCTTTCTTT.

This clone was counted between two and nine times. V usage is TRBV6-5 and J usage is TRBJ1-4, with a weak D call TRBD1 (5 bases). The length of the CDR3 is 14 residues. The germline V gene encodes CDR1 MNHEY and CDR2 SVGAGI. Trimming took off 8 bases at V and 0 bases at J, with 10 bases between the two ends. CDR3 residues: CASSQASTNEKLFF. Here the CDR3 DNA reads TGTGCCAGCTCACAGGCTTCAACTAATGAAAAACTGTTTTTT.